This T cell receptor beta chain was retrieved from a study of cytomegalovirus exposure and HLA in healthy donors. Primers included in the PCR were 60 Vbeta and 13 Jbeta primers. TCRdb keeps only in-frame clones here, not all; method: immunoSEQ multiplex PCR. The sample records 110,000 to 150,000 clones, around 85% being singletons. Regarding the study as a whole: In a later analysis, donors in an Asian-associated ancestry cluster reportedly had fewer N-insertions in productive TCRs than the cohort mean. A highly shared variant cluster was judged a likely technical artifact. By a later analysis, the bulk of CMV-associated TCR beta chains appeared HLA-restricted. Donors were assumed by presence/absence analyses to have roughly uniform sequencing depth.

Unmatched junction bases numbered 4, after V lost 4 bases and J lost 1 base. This CDR3 is built from 14 residues. CDR1 and CDR2 from the germline V gene are SGDLS and YYNGEE. Comments on this clone: Its antigen is unknown.

The TCR was taken from a woman aged 50 to 60 in good health and CMV-seropositive. Sequences were obtained from PBMCs. This chain uses TRBV9 with TRBJ1-1; 7 bases agree with TRBD1. CDR3 sequence (DNA): TGTGCCAGCAGCTTAGGGACAGCGAACACTGAAGCTTTCTTT. Protein product: CASSLGTANTEAFF.